This paragraph reports one T cell receptor beta chain. Its matching antigen is unknown. This entry is derived from a study of T cells after posttransplantation cyclophosphamide. Overall study results and limits: Blood and skin or GI T cell repertoires showed limited TRB overlap. Recipient CMV seropositivity and CMV reactivation strongly tracked TRB clonality.

Germline V gene sequence: CDR1 SGHVS, CDR2 FNYEAQ. The CDR3 extends over 16 amino acids. Losses at the gene ends were 4 bases for V and 0 bases for J; bases not matched to a gene: 5. Data came from immunoSEQ multiplex PCR; TCRdb stores just in-frame clones and leaves some out. The data show some 52,000 clones, more than 70% seen once. The chain is built from TRBV7-6 and TRBJ2-2; 7 nucleotides match TRBD2. This clonotype originated in a man aged 25 to 40 with a blood cancer, CMV-positive, and with a related stem cell donor. Sequences were obtained from PBMCs. The CDR3 loop reads CASSSQSGTNTGELFF. Written as DNA, the CDR3 is TGTGCCAGCAGCTCACAAAGCGGGACGAACACCGGGGAGCTGTTTTTT. The full variable domain, rest sourced from reference TRBV7-6 and TRBJ2-2, is GAGVSQSPRYKVTKRGQDVALRCDPISGHVSLYWYRQALGQGPEFLTYFNYEAQQDKSGLPNDRFSAERPEGSISTLTIQRTEQRDSAMYRCASSSQSGTNTGELFFGEGSRLTVL.